These 32 T cell receptor beta chains share one sample of origin, sequenced in a study of CD8 T cells in Susac syndrome. It was with random hexamers that 0.5 to 1 ug RNA was reverse transcribed. TCRdb re-derived calls from the immunoSEQ multiplex PCR reads in MiXCR, one entry per CDR3 protein. The sample yields around 150,000 distinct CDR3 sequences, around 94% seen once. Sequenced material: CD4+ T cells from PBMCs. The receptors come from a human donor in good health.

This clonotype was recorded once. The CDR3 DNA reads as TGTGCCAGCAGCGTGAAAAGCGGGGGGGCCCCAAATGAGCAGTTCTTC. This translates into CASSVKSGGAPNEQFF. This chain joins TRBV13 and TRBJ2-1; 10 positions match TRBD2. Germline CDR1 and CDR2: PRHDT and FYEKMQ (reference sequence). J gave up 7 bases and V 5 bases, and 11 bases lay outside the gene matches. This CDR3 has 16 amino acids.

The gene calls are TRBV9 and TRBJ2-1; D might be TRBD2 (7 bases). V was shortened by 2 bases and J by 4 bases, with 19 bases between the two germline ends. The CDR3 is 17 amino acids. CDR1 is SGDLS and CDR2 is YYNGEE in the germline V gene. CDR3 bases: TGTGCCAGCAGCGTCGACTCTGGGGGGGCCCGGTACAATGAGCAGTTCTTC. Protein: CASSVDSGGARYNEQFF.

The rearrangement uses TRBV5-1 and TRBJ2-5; D perhaps matches TRBD1 (6 bases). Trimming stripped 0 bases from V and 2 bases from J, with 8 bases between. This CDR3 is built from 14 residues. Per germline, CDR1 SGHRS and CDR2 YFSETQ. CDR3 residues: CASSLGTAQETQYF. In nucleotides, the CDR3 is TGCGCCAGCAGCTTGGGGACAGCTCAAGAGACCCAGTACTTC.

The CDR3 sequence is CAWRPKGISKRDYGYTF. The CDR3 nucleotides are TGTGCCTGGAGGCCTAAAGGTATCAGCAAGAGGGACTATGGCTACACCTTC. The chain links TRBV30 to TRBJ1-2; no clear D gene. This CDR3 has 17 amino acids. The V and J ends lost 3 bases and 3 bases respectively, with 23 bases between them. Germline V lookup: CDR1 GTSNPN, CDR2 SVGIG (reference sequence).

J is TRBJ2-3 and V is TRBV9, with unresolved D. The CDR3 contains 14 residues. The V end lost 0 bases, the J end lost 5 bases, and 10 bases lay between the germline ends. In germline, CDR1 is SGDLS, CDR2 YYNGEE. The CDR3 region is CASSVAGVGDTQYF. CDR3 in DNA: TGTGCCAGCAGCGTAGCTGGGGTTGGAGATACGCAGTATTTT.

The J gene is TRBJ1-6, the V gene TRBV19, with D possibly being TRBD1 (6 bases). This CDR3 is 15 amino acids long. The ends were cut back, 10 bases at V and 7 bases at J, with 20 bases in the middle. Germline CDR1 and CDR2: LNHDA and SQIVND (reference sequence). The CDR3 coding sequence is TGTGCCACCGGAGAGGGAAGGAGGGGGAATTCACCCCTCCACTTT. As protein: CATGEGRRGNSPLHF.

The chain employs TRBV5-4 and TRBJ2-1, with D perhaps assigned TRBD1 or TRBD2 (6 bases each). Germline V lookup: CDR1 SGHNT, CDR2 YYREEE (reference sequence). There are 19 residues in the CDR3. The V and J ends lost 2 bases and 8 bases respectively, with 29 bases between them. The CDR3 is CASSFPFRRDTRSEDEQFF. The CDR3 coding sequence is TGTGCCAGCAGCTTCCCTTTTAGGCGGGACACCCGTAGTGAGGATGAGCAGTTCTTC.

The V gene is TRBV5-1, the J gene TRBJ1-2, with 8 bases fitting TRBD1. The CDR3 has 13 residues. Unmatched junction bases numbered 2, after V lost 4 bases and J lost 3 bases. Per the germline V gene, CDR1 is SGHRS and CDR2 is YFSETQ. The CDR3 protein is CASSGQGDYGYTF. The CDR3 DNA reads TGCGCCAGCAGCGGACAGGGAGACTATGGCTACACCTTC.

This sequence joins TRBV5-1 and TRBJ2-5, with 9 bases that match TRBD2. Trimming cost V 4 bases and J 5 bases; bases outside gene matches: 6. CDR3 size: 14 residues. Germline V CDR1 and CDR2: SGHRS, YFSETQ. CDR3 bases: TGCGCCAGCAGCCCGGCAGGACTAGCGGAGACCCAGTACTTC. Its translation is CASSPAGLAETQYF.

The rearrangement uses TRBV3-1 and TRBJ2-5; TRBD1 aligns across 7 bases. Looked up from germline, CDR1 is LGHDT and CDR2 is YNNKEL (reference sequence). The CDR3 consists of 15 residues. Trimming removed 1 base from V and 2 bases from J; junction bases left unmatched: 4. The CDR3 DNA reads TGTGCCAGCAGCCAAGTTCCGGGACAGCAAGAGACCCAGTACTTC. Translated: CASSQVPGQQETQYF.

The count of this clonotype is one. The chain combines TRBV7-2 with TRBJ2-5; a weak D match, TRBD2 (7 bases). V lost 3 bases to trimming and J lost 7 bases, with 18 bases between them. Germline CDR1 is SGHTA and CDR2 is FQGNSA. The CDR3 has 15 residues. CDR3 in DNA: TGTGCCAGCAGCTTCGGTCGGGGGGCAGGTGGGACCCAGTACTTC. It is translated as CASSFGRGAGGTQYF. Looking up the rest from reference TRBV7-2 and TRBJ2-5 gives the full variable domain: GAGVSQSPSNKVTEKGKDVELRCDPISGHTALYWYRQSLGQGLEFLIYFQGNSAPDKSGLPSDRFSAERTGGSVSTLTIQRTQQEDSAVYLCASSFGRGAGGTQYFGPGTRLLVL.

CDR3 protein: CASSKQTGVTYEQYF. The CDR3 DNA reads TGTGCCAGCAGCAAGCAGACAGGGGTAACCTACGAGCAGTACTTC. The chain combines TRBV7-2 with TRBJ2-7; TRBD1 agrees at 8 bases. The length of the CDR3 is 15 residues. With 5 bases clipped from V and 2 bases from J, the junction kept 8 bases outside the gene matches. Germline V gene data show CDR1 as SGHTA and CDR2 as FQGNSA.

The chain carries TRBV9 and TRBJ2-1; D unresolved. V was shortened by 4 bases and J by 0 bases, with 11 bases between the two germline ends. The CDR3 sequence is 15 residues long. Germline loops: CDR1 SGDLS, CDR2 YYNGEE. The CDR3 region is CASSPAATSYNEQFF. DNA of the CDR3: TGTGCCAGCAGCCCCGCGGCTACCTCCTACAATGAGCAGTTCTTC.

This chain uses TRBV14 with TRBJ1-6, with D maybe TRBD1 (5 bases). CDR1 is SGHDN and CDR2 is FVKESK in the germline V gene. V was shortened by 5 bases and J by 15 bases, with 20 bases between the two germline ends. The CDR3 consists of 14 residues. The CDR3 bases are TGTGCCAGCAGCTCCCGGCGCAGGGTGTTTGACCTCCACTTT. Protein product: CASSSRRRVFDLHF. Drawing the rest from reference TRBV14 and TRBJ1-6, the complete variable domain is EAGVTQFPSHSVIEKGQTVTLRCDPISGHDNLYWYRRVMGKEIKFLLHFVKESKQDESGMPNNRFLAERTGGTYSTLKVQPAELEDSGVYFCASSSRRRVFDLHFGNGTRLTVT.

This chain uses TRBV5-1 with TRBJ2-5; maybe TRBD2 (6 bases). The CDR3 contains 14 residues. Germline-derived CDR1 and CDR2 are SGHRS and YFSETQ. V lost 4 bases and J lost 5, with 15 bases in between. CDR3 DNA: TGCGCCAGCAGCCCTGGGGTCGGGGGTGAGACCCAGTACTTC. This codes for CASSPGVGGETQYF.

The chain combines TRBV6-6 with TRBJ2-7; D not certain. Germline V gene lookup returns CDR1 MNHNY and CDR2 SVGAGI (reference sequence). The CDR3 consists of 12 residues. The V and J ends lost 2 bases and 2 bases respectively, with 4 bases between them. The CDR3 sequence is CASSYVAYEQYF. The CDR3 bases are TGTGCCAGCAGTTACGTGGCCTACGAGCAGTACTTC.

The chain is built from TRBV9 and TRBJ2-3; a weak D match, TRBD2 (5 bases). Trimming left V 3 bases short and J 1 base short, with 12 bases between. Germline CDR1 reads SGDLS; CDR2 reads YYNGEE. This CDR3 comprises 15 residues. DNA of the CDR3: TGTGCCAGCAGCGCCCGTGAGGGTGGCACAGATACGCAGTATTTT. Amino acid sequence: CASSAREGGTDTQYF.

V gene TRBV28 combines with J gene TRBJ1-2; D not certain. The CDR3 sequence is 15 residues long. V was pared by 10 bases and J by 1 base, with 19 bases between. Germline V CDR1 and CDR2: MDHEN, SYDVKM. CDR3: CAILGRHNNNYGYTF. The CDR3 DNA reads TGTGCCATCCTTGGGCGACACAACAATAACTATGGCTACACCTTC.

The gene calls are TRBV15 and TRBJ2-6, with D perhaps TRBD2 (5 bases). The CDR3 has 16 residues. Germline lookup yields CDR1 LNHNV and CDR2 YYDKDF (reference sequence). V gave up 0 bases and J gave up 5 bases, with 11 bases separating them. The CDR3 DNA reads TGTGCCACCAGCAGAGATATCAGCGGCTGGGCCAACGTCCTGACTTTC. Translation gives CATSRDISGWANVLTF. The full variable domain, in which reference TRBV15 and TRBJ2-6 provide the parts outside the CDR3, is DAMVIQNPRYQVTQFGKPVTLSCSQTLNHNVMYWYQQKSSQAPKLLFHYYDKDFNNEADTPDNFQSRRPNTSFCFLDIRSPGLGDTAMYLCATSRDISGWANVLTFGAGSRLTVL.

V gene TRBV7-2 combines with J gene TRBJ1-4; 7 nucleotides agree with TRBD1. V lost 5 bases to trimming and J lost 10 bases; unmatched junction nucleotides: 7. The CDR3 extends over 13 amino acids. Per germline, CDR1 SGHTA and CDR2 FQGNSA. The CDR3: CASSVTGEGKLFF. The DNA for the CDR3 is TGTGCCAGCAGCGTTACAGGGGAGGGAAAACTGTTTTTT.

The chain combines TRBV4-2 with TRBJ2-1, with D unresolved. The CDR3 contains 16 residues. Trimming shortened V by 0 bases and J by 2 bases, and 11 bases separated the two germline ends. The germline CDR1 and CDR2 sequences are LGHNA and YNFKEQ. CDR3 in DNA: TGTGCCAGCAGCCAAGATCGCGGAACTACCTACAATGAGCAGTTCTTC. Translation: CASSQDRGTTYNEQFF.

The V call is TRBV3-1, the J call TRBJ1-1, with D possibly TRBD1 on 6 matching bases. V was clipped by 4 bases and J by 5 bases, with 17 bases between them. The CDR3 consists of 15 residues. Germline assignment: CDR1 LGHDT and CDR2 YNNKEL (reference sequence). The DNA of the CDR3 is TGTGCCAGCAGCCCTGGGGGGCCAGTGGGAACTGAAGCTTTCTTT. Translation: CASSPGGPVGTEAFF.

This clonotype was picked up a small number of times. This sequence joins TRBV29-1 and TRBJ2-4; no definite D call. The CDR3 length is 13 residues. V was shortened by 3 bases and J by 0 bases, with 6 bases between the two germline ends. Germline lookup yields CDR1 SQVTM and CDR2 ANQGSEA. In DNA, the CDR3 is TGCAGCGTTGAGGGATTAGCCAAAAACATTCAGTACTTC. Its protein product is CSVEGLAKNIQYF.

The rearrangement links TRBV5-6 to TRBJ1-6, with D possibly TRBD1 on 6 matching bases. The CDR3 length is 16 residues. CDR1 SGHDT and CDR2 YYEEEE come from the germline V gene. V shed 2 bases and J shed 9 bases, with 18 bases lying between them. CDR3 sequence: CASSFAATGGGSPLHF. Written as DNA, the CDR3 is TGTGCCAGCAGCTTCGCGGCCACGGGAGGGGGTTCACCCCTCCACTTT.

This clonotype occurred once. In DNA form, the CDR3 reads TGTGCCAGCAGTGGGACCTCCGGCAATCAGCCCCAGCATTTT. It is translated as CASSGTSGNQPQHF. The chain couples TRBV6-2 or TRBV6-3 to TRBJ1-5, with D maybe TRBD1 (5 bases). CDR3 length equals 14 residues. V lost 5 bases, J lost 2 bases, and 10 bases lay in between. Looked up from germline, CDR1 is MNHEY and CDR2 is SVGEGT.

The genes are TRBV27 and TRBJ1-4; D remains ambiguous. The CDR3 contains 13 residues. Germline V gene data show CDR1 as MNHEY and CDR2 as SMNVEV (reference sequence). V dropped 2 bases and J dropped 5 bases, with 6 bases sitting between them. In DNA, the CDR3 is TGTGCCAGCAGTTTACGATTCAATGAAAAACTGTTTTTT. This sequence encodes CASSLRFNEKLFF.

The genes are TRBV6-6 and TRBJ1-2; no reliable D call. In germline, CDR1 is MNHNY, CDR2 SVGAGI (reference sequence). V lost 7 bases to trimming and J lost 8 bases, with 11 bases between them. This CDR3 has 11 residues. The CDR3 nucleotides are TGTGCCAGCACTTCCCGCGCGGGCTACACCTTC. It translates to CASTSRAGYTF.

The chain carries TRBV20-1 and TRBJ2-1; 9 nucleotides line up with TRBD2. The ends lost 0 bases at V and 7 bases at J; junction bases unmatched: 7. Germline loops: CDR1 DFQATT, CDR2 SNEGSKA (reference sequence). CDR3 length: 15 amino acids. The CDR3 DNA is TGCAGTGCTAGAGACCCCCTAGCGGGGCGAAATGAGCAGTTCTTC. Translating gives CSARDPLAGRNEQFF.

This rearrangement joins TRBV7-9 to TRBJ2-7, with 9 bases lining up with TRBD1. The trim removed 5 bases at V and 3 bases at J, leaving 11 bases unmatched. Per the germline V gene, CDR1 is SEHNR and CDR2 is FQNEAQ (reference sequence). The CDR3 contains 16 residues. The DNA for the CDR3 is TGTGCCAGCAGCCGCCCAAACAGGGGGCCCAACTACGAGCAGTACTTC. Its translation: CASSRPNRGPNYEQYF.

The chain combines TRBV19 with TRBJ2-1, with D perhaps matching TRBD1 (5 bases). Germline V gene lookup returns CDR1 LNHDA and CDR2 SQIVND (reference sequence). CDR3 length: 14 residues. Trimming shortened V by 2 bases and J by 5 bases, and 10 bases separated the two germline ends. DNA for the CDR3: TGTGCCAGTAGTATAAGGGGATACGACAATGAGCAGTTCTTC. This sequence encodes CASSIRGYDNEQFF.

The chain carries TRBV20-1 and TRBJ1-2, with TRBD1 matching 7 bases. The V gene end was trimmed by 3 bases and the J gene end by 4 bases; junction bases not matched to a gene: 5. This CDR3 spans 13 amino acids. Germline V CDR1 and CDR2: DFQATT, SNEGSKA (reference sequence). This CDR3 reads CSASLGGSYGYTF. The CDR3 DNA follows: TGCAGTGCTAGTTTAGGGGGCAGCTATGGCTACACCTTC.

The V call is TRBV9, the J call TRBJ2-3; unclear D gene. CDR3 length equals 15 residues. In germline, CDR1 is SGDLS, CDR2 YYNGEE. With 4 bases removed from V and 7 bases from J, the gap between germline ends came to 19 bases. CDR3 region: CASSKEQTPLNTQYF. CDR3 DNA: TGTGCCAGCAGCAAGGAGCAAACCCCCCTAAATACGCAGTATTTT.